The rows below give T cell receptor beta chains drawn from one sample of a study of cytomegalovirus exposure and HLA in healthy donors. Clones were sequenced by immunoSEQ multiplex PCR, and TCRdb holds only the in-frame ones, with some missing. This table holds 130,000 to 150,000 clones. The sample comprised PBMCs. Source of these receptors: a woman in her forties or fifties in good health and CMV-seronegative. The CDR3 runs from the conserved cysteine through the conserved F or W. D genes are given only for firm matches.

j_call v_call d_call cdr3_length cdr3_aa cdr3_nt
TRBJ1-6 TRBV5-6 TRBD1 17 CASSYGTGLWGGSPLHF TGTGCCAGCAGCTACGGGACAGGGCTATGGGGTGGTTCACCCCTCCACTTT
TRBJ2-7 TRBV11-3 TRBD1 14 CASSPGQSLGEQYF TGTGCCAGCAGCCCGGGACAGAGCCTGGGGGAGCAGTACTTC
TRBJ2-3 TRBV5-1 TRBD2 16 CASSLDGGARTDTQYF TGCGCCAGCAGCTTGGACGGGGGGGCCCGCACAGATACGCAGTATTTT
TRBJ2-7 TRBV5-6 NA 15 CASSPGYRASYEQYF TGTGCCAGCAGCCCTGGATACAGGGCCTCCTACGAGCAGTACTTC
TRBJ2-1 TRBV11-2 TRBD2 14 CASSLGTSSGEQFF TGTGCCAGCAGCCTGGGGACTAGCTCAGGTGAGCAGTTCTTC
TRBJ1-6 TRBV13 NA 16 CASTMGRNTNNSPLHF TGTGCCAGCACCATGGGCCGTAACACCAATAATTCACCCCTCCACTTT
TRBJ2-1 TRBV28 TRBD1 14 CASGRTGGMNEQFF TGTGCCAGCGGCAGGACAGGGGGCATGAATGAGCAGTTCTTC
TRBJ2-1 TRBV6-5 TRBD1 14 CASSLGTVYNEQFF TGTGCCAGCAGCCTGGGGACAGTCTACAATGAGCAGTTCTTC
TRBJ1-1 TRBV28 TRBD1 14 CASTTTGVNTEAFF TGTGCCAGCACCACAACAGGGGTGAACACTGAAGCTTTCTTT
TRBJ2-7 TRBV29-1 NA 11 CSVSEGYEQYF TGCAGCGTTAGCGAGGGTTACGAGCAGTACTTC
TRBJ1-6 TRBV4-2 TRBD1 14 CASSQPGQGSPLHF TGTGCCAGCAGCCAGCCGGGACAGGGATCACCCCTCCACTTT
TRBJ1-1 TRBV10-1 TRBD1 19 CATPHRAGTGNSCDTEAFF TGCGCCACTCCCCACCGAGCCGGGACAGGGAATTCTTGTGACACTGAAGCTTTCTTT
TRBJ1-2 TRBV28 TRBD1 13 CASSTGDRYGYTF TGTGCCAGCAGTACAGGGGATAGGTATGGCTACACCTTC
TRBJ1-2 TRBV2 TRBD1 16 CASASNRGRFDYGYTF TGTGCCAGCGCTTCGAACAGGGGGCGTTTTGACTATGGCTACACCTTC
TRBJ1-1 TRBV5-1 NA 16 CASSSSQIRQEAEAFF TGCGCCAGCAGCTCCTCCCAAATCCGACAGGAGGCTGAAGCTTTCTTT
TRBJ1-1 TRBV30 NA 13 CAWSPRGHTEAFF TGTGCCTGGAGCCCTCGCGGGCACACTGAAGCTTTCTTT
TRBJ1-1 TRBV7-3 NA 15 CASSETGQLNTEAFF TGTGCCAGCAGCGAAACAGGACAGCTGAACACTGAAGCTTTCTTT
TRBJ1-1 TRBV6-5 NA 12 CASSYAGREAFF TGTGCCAGCAGTTACGCAGGGCGGGAAGCTTTCTTT
TRBJ1-2 TRBV19 TRBD1 14 CASDQGATWYGYTF TGTGCCAGTGATCAGGGGGCGACCTGGTATGGCTACACCTTC
TRBJ1-2 TRBV6-1 NA 15 CASRPQLLEGYGYTF TGTGCCAGCAGACCACAACTTTTAGAGGGCTATGGCTACACCTTC
TRBJ1-2 TRBV5-4 NA 16 CASSLLAGTTLYGYTF TGTGCCAGCAGCCTATTAGCCGGGACAACACTCTATGGCTACACCTTC
TRBJ1-3 TRBV7-2 TRBD1 16 CASSLTRDRSGNTIYF TGTGCCAGCAGCTTGACCCGGGACAGAAGTGGAAACACCATATATTTT
TRBJ1-6 TRBV5-1 TRBD1 16 CASSSRTGGDNSPLHF TGCGCCAGCAGCTCTCGGACAGGGGGGGATAATTCACCCCTCCACTTT
TRBJ2-1 TRBV19 NA 12 CASSVQGNEQFF TGTGCCAGTAGTGTCCAGGGAAATGAGCAGTTCTTC
TRBJ1-3 TRBV30 TRBD1 15 CARWDRPFSGNTIYF TGTGCTCGTTGGGACAGGCCTTTCTCTGGAAACACCATATATTTT
TRBJ2-2 TRBV5-1 TRBD1 18 CASSTDPDRETNTGELFF TGCGCCAGCAGCACTGATCCGGACAGGGAAACGAACACCGGGGAGCTGTTTTTT
TRBJ1-2 TRBV5-6 NA 17 CASSLGLRAQGGYGYTF TGTGCCAGCAGCTTGGGACTCAGGGCTCAGGGAGGCTATGGCTACACCTTC
TRBJ2-5 TRBV6-1 TRBD2 16 CASSEWGLAGEETQYF TGTGCCAGCAGTGAATGGGGTCTAGCGGGAGAAGAGACCCAGTACTTC
TRBJ2-1 TRBV14 NA 11 CASSQLAQQFF TGTGCCAGCAGCCAGCTAGCACAGCAGTTCTTC
TRBJ2-1 TRBV5-1 TRBD2 16 CASSLGASGSYNEQFF TGCGCCAGCAGCTTGGGTGCTAGCGGTTCCTACAATGAGCAGTTCTTC
TRBJ2-1 TRBV29-1 TRBD2 14 CSVLDTGGRNEQFF TGCAGCGTCCTAGACACGGGAGGTCGGAATGAGCAGTTCTTC
TRBJ1-2 TRBV2 NA 14 CASSEYSFNYGYTF TGTGCCAGCAGTGAATACTCTTTTAACTATGGCTACACCTTC
TRBJ1-4 TRBV5-1 TRBD1 18 CASSLLRQGGDGNEKLFF TGCGCCAGCAGCTTGCTCCGGCAGGGGGGAGATGGTAATGAAAAACTGTTTTTT
TRBJ2-5 TRBV5-6 NA 12 CASSLTTETQYF TGTGCCAGCAGCTTGACTACCGAGACCCAGTACTTC
TRBJ2-7 TRBV5-4 TRBD2 18 CASRHPTSGRAIPYEQYF TGTGCCAGCAGGCACCCGACTAGCGGGAGGGCCATTCCCTACGAGCAGTACTTC
TRBJ1-2 TRBV28 NA 16 CASSPRGGGLNYGYTF TGTGCCAGCAGTCCCCGAGGGGGTGGTCTTAACTATGGCTACACCTTC
TRBJ2-1 TRBV6-1 NA 15 CASSEGGGSYNEQFF TGTGCCAGCAGTGAGGGCGGAGGCTCCTACAATGAGCAGTTCTTC
TRBJ1-4 TRBV5-1 TRBD1 15 CASSYTDRENEKLFF TGCGCCAGCAGCTACACCGACAGGGAGAATGAAAAACTGTTTTTT
TRBJ2-7 TRBV4-2 NA 16 CASSQDPGTSSYEQYF TGTGCCAGCAGCCAAGACCCGGGAACGAGCTCCTACGAGCAGTACTTC
TRBJ2-4 TRBV5-4 NA 17 CASSLGGGGLAKNIQYF TGTGCCAGCAGCTTGGGGGGTGGAGGTCTAGCCAAAAACATTCAGTACTTC
TRBJ2-3 TRBV19 TRBD1 15 CASRSQGVGTDTQYF TGTGCCAGTAGGTCACAGGGGGTGGGCACAGATACGCAGTATTTT
TRBJ1-1 TRBV30 NA 13 CAWRKGAGTEAFF TGTGCCTGGAGGAAAGGGGCAGGCACTGAAGCTTTCTTT